These 17 T cell receptor beta chains were all obtained from the same sample, sequenced in a study of blood T cells in healthy people across ages. The second PCR ran roughly 7 to 11 cycles with a sample-barcoded 5' primer and J-beta primers. TCRdb passed the 5' RACE reads through MiXCR, listing each CDR3 protein once. The repertoire has about a million distinct CDR3 sequences, roughly 51% of them found once; the top ten carry about 21%. Specimen: blood. The receptors originated from a woman in her fifties or sixties in good health.

This clonotype showed up just a few times. This chain links TRBV20-1 with TRBJ2-7, with 9 bases fitting TRBD2. The J segment lost 7 bases and the V segment lost 1 base, leaving 8 bases of the junction unmatched. Germline V gives CDR1 DFQATT, CDR2 SNEGSKA (reference sequence). The CDR3 loop spans 14 amino acids. The CDR3 nucleotides read TGCAGTGCTAGAGCGGCTAGCGGGACTCGGGAGCAGTACTTC. Residues: CSARAASGTREQYF.

The rearrangement links TRBV19 to TRBJ1-5; the D is unclear. Trimming took off 3 bases at V and 5 bases at J, with 11 bases between the two ends. Germline CDR1 reads LNHDA; CDR2 reads SQIVND (reference sequence). There are 14 residues in the CDR3. DNA of the CDR3: TGTGCCAGTAGTATGTTGTCAGATTATCAGCCCCAGCATTTT. Residues: CASSMLSDYQPQHF.

The table lists this clonotype with a few counts. The V gene is TRBV11-3, the J gene TRBJ2-3; perhaps TRBD2 as D (5 bases). Germline CDR1 and CDR2: SGHNT and YENEEA. The CDR3 contains 15 residues. The V gene lost 0 bases and the J gene lost 4 bases, with 11 bases spanning the gap. CDR3 sequence reads: CASSLEARGPDTQYF. The DNA for the CDR3 is TGTGCCAGCAGCTTAGAGGCTCGGGGTCCAGATACGCAGTATTTT.

This chain connects TRBV6-2 or TRBV6-3 to TRBJ2-6; 9 nucleotides match TRBD1. The CDR3 has 19 residues. Germline assignment: CDR1 MNHEY and CDR2 SVGEGT. With 5 bases clipped from V and 0 bases from J, the junction kept 11 bases outside the gene matches. The DNA of the CDR3 is TGTGCCAGCAGTCCGGGACAGGGCCGTAGGTACTCTGGGGCCAACGTCCTGACTTTC. This codes for CASSPGQGRRYSGANVLTF.

This chain joins TRBV27 and TRBJ2-2, with D possibly being TRBD1 (5 bases). The CDR3 is 16 amino acids. Germline CDR1 and CDR2: MNHEY and SMNVEV (reference sequence). V was trimmed by 3 bases and J by 0 bases, leaving 11 bases between them. CDR3 amino acids: CASSLWGRPNTGELFF. CDR3 DNA: TGTGCCAGCAGTTTGTGGGGCAGACCGAACACCGGGGAGCTGTTTTTT.

The table lists this clonotype with a few counts. This chain links TRBV12-3 or TRBV12-4 with TRBJ2-1, with 9 bases aligning to TRBD2. The CDR3 is 15 residues long. The ends lost 2 bases at V and 8 bases at J; junction bases unmatched: 7. CDR3 coding DNA: TGTGCCAGCAGTTTATGGATAGCGGGAGTTTATGAGCAGTTCTTC. Protein product: CASSLWIAGVYEQFF.

The rearrangement joins TRBV5-1 to TRBJ1-6; 7 nucleotides align to TRBD1. V was pared by 5 bases and J by 7 bases, with 6 bases of the junction left unmatched. The CDR3 contains 14 residues. Per germline, CDR1 SGHRS and CDR2 YFSETQ. The CDR3 sequence: CASRWTGANSPLHF. Written as DNA, the CDR3 is TGCGCCAGCAGGTGGACAGGAGCAAATTCACCCCTCCACTTT.

V usage is TRBV27 and J usage is TRBJ2-3; D unresolved. Germline loops: CDR1 MNHEY, CDR2 SMNVEV (reference sequence). Trimming took off 7 bases at V and 4 bases at J, with 9 bases between the two ends. This CDR3 contains 12 residues. CDR3 residues: CASKPAPDTQYF. The CDR3 bases are TGTGCCAGCAAACCGGCGCCAGATACGCAGTATTTT.

The chain employs TRBV4-2 and TRBJ2-3; D perhaps matches TRBD2 (6 bases). V dropped 1 base and J dropped 5 bases, with 16 bases sitting between them. The CDR3 consists of 16 residues. CDR1 is LGHNA and CDR2 is YNFKEQ in the germline V gene. As DNA, the CDR3 is TGTGCCAGCAGCCAAGGTGTCGGGAGATCCCAAGATACGCAGTATTTT. Its protein product is CASSQGVGRSQDTQYF.

There are a few counts of this clonotype. The rearrangement uses TRBV3-1 and TRBJ2-1; 8 bases fit TRBD2. Germline CDR1 and CDR2: LGHDT and YNNKEL (reference sequence). This CDR3 has 16 residues. V lost 1 base, J lost 4 bases, and 6 bases stayed unmatched. CDR3 residues: CASSQAPAGAYNEQFF. In nucleotides, the CDR3 is TGTGCCAGCAGCCAAGCCCCAGCGGGAGCTTACAATGAGCAGTTCTTC.

The chain carries TRBV11-2 and TRBJ2-2, with 9 nucleotides matching TRBD2. Germline trimming cut 5 bases from V and 2 bases from J; bases unmatched to any gene: 6. Germline V gene sequence: CDR1 SGHAT, CDR2 FQNNGV. The CDR3 length is 16 residues. The CDR3 DNA follows: TGTGCCAGCAGCCCCTTAGCGGGAGCTAACACCGGGGAGCTGTTTTTT. Protein: CASSPLAGANTGELFF.

V and J are TRBV4-2 and TRBJ1-2; 7 bases line up with TRBD1. Trimming at V came to 1 base and at J to 6 bases, leaving 8 bases not matched to a gene. The CDR3 runs to 15 residues. Germline V gene data show CDR1 as LGHNA and CDR2 as YNFKEQ. The CDR3 DNA is TGTGCCAGCAGCCAAGTGGGCCAGGGGGTCGATGGCTACACCTTC. It specifies CASSQVGQGVDGYTF.

The chain couples TRBV4-2 to TRBJ2-5, with TRBD2 matching 16 bases. The end of the DNA fits TRBJ2-7 better, so the J call may be wrong. In germline, CDR1 is LGHNA, CDR2 YNFKEQ. The CDR3 is 19 residues long. This chain's CDR3 is CASSQDGTSGRARGDEQYF. CDR3 in DNA: TGTGCCAGCAGCCAAGATGGGACTAGCGGGAGGGCTCGGGGAGACGAGCAGTACTTC.

Notes on this clonotype: A much larger clone lies a single base off, so this may be a read error. V is TRBV6-2 or TRBV6-3 and J is TRBJ2-4, with D unclear. From germline, CDR1 is MNHEY and CDR2 SVGEGT. CDR3 size: 16 residues. V lost 4 bases and J lost 13, with 26 bases in between. The CDR3, as DNA: TGTGCCAGCAGTTCTGCCCTCGAGAGTGAAGAAGAGATCCAGTACTTC. It translates to CASSSALESEEEIQYF.

V gene TRBV12-3 or TRBV12-4 combines with J gene TRBJ2-5; D possibly uses TRBD1 or TRBD2 (5 bases each). The CDR3 has 15 amino acids. V lost 5 bases and J lost 2, with 15 bases in between. CDR3 sequence: CASSLPGRRQETQYF. The CDR3, as DNA: TGTGCCAGCAGTCTACCGGGACGGAGGCAAGAGACCCAGTACTTC.

This chain connects TRBV15 to TRBJ1-5; TRBD1 might be the D (5 bases). V was shortened by 5 bases and J by 5 bases, with 10 bases between the two germline ends. The CDR3 is made up of 13 amino acids. Germline CDR1 LNHNV, CDR2 YYDKDF (reference sequence). CDR3 in amino acids: CATSGGGYQPQHF. CDR3 DNA: TGTGCCACCAGCGGGGGGGGGTATCAGCCCCAGCATTTT.

In regard to this clonotype: The junction departs from germline at one end; a sequencing error may be responsible. The chain couples TRBV7-9 to TRBJ1-2, with unresolved D. Germline V gene lookup returns CDR1 SEHNR and CDR2 FQNEAQ (reference sequence). CDR3 size: 16 residues. Here the CDR3 reads CASSPREGISPLGCTF. CDR3 coding DNA: TGTGCCAGCAGCCCCCGGGAGGGAATATCCCCTCTAGGCTGCACCTTC.